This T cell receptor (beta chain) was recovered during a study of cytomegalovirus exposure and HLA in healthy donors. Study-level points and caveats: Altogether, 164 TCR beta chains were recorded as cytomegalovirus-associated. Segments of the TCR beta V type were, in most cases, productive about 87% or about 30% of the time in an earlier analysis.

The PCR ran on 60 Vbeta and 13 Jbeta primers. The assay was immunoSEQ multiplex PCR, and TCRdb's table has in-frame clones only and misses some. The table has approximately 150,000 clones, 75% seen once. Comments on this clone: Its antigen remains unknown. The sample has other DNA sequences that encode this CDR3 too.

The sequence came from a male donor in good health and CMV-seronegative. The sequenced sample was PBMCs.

The CDR3 protein is CASSSTGSGNTIYF. CDR3 DNA: TGTGCCAGCAGTTCCACAGGATCCGGAAACACCATATATTTT. This sequence joins TRBV6-5 and TRBJ1-3, with D perhaps matching TRBD1 (5 bases). Trimming removed 4 bases from V and 4 bases from J, with 11 bases in between. Germline V gene lookup returns CDR1 MNHEY and CDR2 SVGAGI. The CDR3 loop spans 14 amino acids.